The sequence of this T cell receptor (beta chain) was determined in a study of cytomegalovirus exposure and HLA in healthy donors. The PCR ran on 60 Vbeta and 13 Jbeta primers. Here immunoSEQ multiplex PCR was the method, and the copy in TCRdb shows in-frame clones only, minus some. The top ten clones hold around 2.8% of a sample with approximately 150,000 clones, about 71% of them seen once. Whole-study results and caveats: Several top significant clusters appeared, in a later analysis, to be linked to common viral pathogens. Productive status was seen about 87% or about 30% of the time for most TCR beta V segments in an earlier analysis.

A remark on this clone: No antigen is known for it.

V lost 4 bases and J lost 6, with 10 bases in between. The CDR3 has 13 amino acids. Germline V gene lookup returns CDR1 MNHNY and CDR2 SVGAGI (reference sequence). The receptor was isolated from a woman aged 25-40 years in good health and CMV-seronegative. The source material was PBMCs. The gene calls are TRBV6-6 and TRBJ1-5; D is uncertain. The CDR3 sequence is CASSSGGSQPQHF. In DNA, the CDR3 is TGTGCCAGCAGTTCGGGAGGGAGTCAGCCCCAGCATTTT.